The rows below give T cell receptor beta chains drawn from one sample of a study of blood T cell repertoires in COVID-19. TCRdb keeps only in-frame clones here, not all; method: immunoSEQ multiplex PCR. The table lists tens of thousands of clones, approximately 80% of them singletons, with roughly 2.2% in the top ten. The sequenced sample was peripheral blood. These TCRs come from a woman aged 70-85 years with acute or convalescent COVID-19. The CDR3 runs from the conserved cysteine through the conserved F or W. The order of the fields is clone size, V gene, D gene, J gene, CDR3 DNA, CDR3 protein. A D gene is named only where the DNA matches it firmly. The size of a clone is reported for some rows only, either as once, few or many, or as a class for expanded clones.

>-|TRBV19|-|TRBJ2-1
TGTGCCAGTAGTATCGGCGGGGCGAACAATGAGCAGTTCTTC
CASSIGGANNEQFF
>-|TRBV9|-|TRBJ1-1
TGTGCCAGCAGCGTAGATGGTCGTTCGGTTGAAGCTTTCTTT
CASSVDGRSVEAFF
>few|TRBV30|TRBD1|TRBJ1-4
TGTGCCTGGAACCTGGGACAGGGAGATGAAAAACTGTTTTTT
CAWNLGQGDEKLFF
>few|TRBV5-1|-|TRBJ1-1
TGCGCCAGCAGCCCCATAGGGGGGGACACTGAAGCTTTCTTT
CASSPIGGDTEAFF
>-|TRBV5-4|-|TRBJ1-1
TGTGCCCGGCCAGGGACTGAAGCTTTCTTT
CARPGTEAFF
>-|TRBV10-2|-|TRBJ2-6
TGCGCCAGCAGCCCAGACAGAGGAAGCTCTGGGGCCAACGTCCTGACTTTC
CASSPDRGSSGANVLTF
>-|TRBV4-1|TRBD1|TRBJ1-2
TGCGCCAGCAGCCAAGTAGGGGGCGGGAATGGCTACACCTTC
CASSQVGGGNGYTF
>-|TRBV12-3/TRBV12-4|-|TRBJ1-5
TGTGCCAGCAGTCGGGGGACTGAACCAGGGAGGCATTTT
CASSRGTEPGRHF
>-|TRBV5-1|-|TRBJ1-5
TGCGCCAGCAGCTTGACTGGGAGGCAGCCCCAGCATTTT
CASSLTGRQPQHF
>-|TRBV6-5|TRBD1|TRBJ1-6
TGTGCCAGCAGGGGACAGGGGTATTCACCCCTCCACTTT
CASRGQGYSPLHF
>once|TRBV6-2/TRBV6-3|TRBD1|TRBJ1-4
TGTGCCAGCAGTTACGGAAACAGGGGTGGTGAAAAACTGTTTTTT
CASSYGNRGGEKLFF
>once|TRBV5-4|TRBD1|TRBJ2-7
TGTGCCTGGGGGGGACAGGGACTTCTCGAGCAGTACTTC
CAWGGQGLLEQYF
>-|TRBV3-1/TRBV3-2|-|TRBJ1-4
TGTGCCAGCAGTACAGCAGAAAAACTGTTTTTT
CASSTAEKLFF
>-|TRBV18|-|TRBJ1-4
TGTGCCAGCTCACCGACATCGACAGTGATTAATGAAAAACTGTTTTTT
CASSPTSTVINEKLFF
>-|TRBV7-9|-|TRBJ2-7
TGTGCCAGCAGCTCCTCGGGGGGACACAACGAGCAGTACTTC
CASSSSGGHNEQYF
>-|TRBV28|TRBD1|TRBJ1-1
TGTGCCAGCAGTCCAGGGGGGGACAGGGGGAACACTGAAGCTTTCTTT
CASSPGGDRGNTEAFF
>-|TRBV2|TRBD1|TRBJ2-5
TGTGCCAGTCACCGGGACAGGGGGCAGGAGACCCAGTACTTC
CASHRDRGQETQYF
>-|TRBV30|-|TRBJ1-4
TGTGCCTGGAGTCGCGGGGTGAGGACAACTAATGAAAAACTGTTTTTT
CAWSRGVRTTNEKLFF
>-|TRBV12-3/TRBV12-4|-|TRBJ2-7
TGTGCCAGCAGAGTAGCGAGCTCCTACGAGCAGTACTTC
CASRVASSYEQYF
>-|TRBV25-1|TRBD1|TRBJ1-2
TGTGCCAGCTGGGAACAGGGGGTCGGCTACACCTTC
CASWEQGVGYTF
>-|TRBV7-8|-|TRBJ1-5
TGTGCCAGCAGCTTAGGGGCGGGACGGATTTTTCGCATGGCCCAGCATTTT
CASSLGAGRIFRMAQHF
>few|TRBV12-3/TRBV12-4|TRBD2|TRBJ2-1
TGTGCCAGCAGTTTGGGAGGGGCCAATGAGCAGTTCTTC
CASSLGGANEQFF
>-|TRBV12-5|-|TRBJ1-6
TGTGCTAGTGGTTTGGGCGCAGGGGTTAATTCACCCCTCCACTTT
CASGLGAGVNSPLHF
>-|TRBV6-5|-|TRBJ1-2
TGTGCCAGCAGCCGACAGACAAACTATGGCTACACCTTC
CASSRQTNYGYTF
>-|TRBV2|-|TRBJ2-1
TGTGCCAGCAGTGAAACGGTTTGGCGGAGCTCCTACAATGAGCAGTTCTTC
CASSETVWRSSYNEQFF
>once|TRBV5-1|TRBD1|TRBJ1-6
TGCGCCAGCAGCTTCGGACAGGTCCAGTATAATTCACCCCTCCACTTT
CASSFGQVQYNSPLHF
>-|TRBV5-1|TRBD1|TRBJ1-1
TGCGCCAGCAGCTTCGGTACAGGGGTCCCCACTGAAGCTTTCTTT
CASSFGTGVPTEAFF